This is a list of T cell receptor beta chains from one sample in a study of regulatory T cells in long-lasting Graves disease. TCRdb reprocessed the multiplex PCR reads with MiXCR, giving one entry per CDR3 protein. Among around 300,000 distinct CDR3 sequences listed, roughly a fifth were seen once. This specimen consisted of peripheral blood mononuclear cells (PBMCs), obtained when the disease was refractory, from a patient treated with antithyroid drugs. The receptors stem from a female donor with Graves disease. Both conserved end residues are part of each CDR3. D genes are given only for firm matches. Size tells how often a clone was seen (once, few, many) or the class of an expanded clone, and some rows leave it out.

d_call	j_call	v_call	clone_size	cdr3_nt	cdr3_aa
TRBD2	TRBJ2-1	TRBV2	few	TGTGCCAGCCCCATAGCGGGAGGCTCCTACAATGAGCAGTTCTTC	CASPIAGGSYNEQFF
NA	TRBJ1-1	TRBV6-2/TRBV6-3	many	TGTGCCAGCAGTTACCAAGGGGGACTTGAAGCTTTCTTT	CASSYQGGLEAFF
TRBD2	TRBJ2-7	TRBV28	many	TGTGCCAGCAGCCCGGTGGAACCGGGACTAGCGACATACTCCTACGAGCAGTACTTC	CASSPVEPGLATYSYEQYF
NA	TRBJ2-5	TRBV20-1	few	TGCAGTGCTTCCCAGGACACCGCCCCAGAGACCCAGTACTTC	CSASQDTAPETQYF
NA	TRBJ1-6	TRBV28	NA	TGTGCCAGCAGTTTATCGTCGGGGAGTTATTCACCCCTCCACTTT	CASSLSSGSYSPLHF
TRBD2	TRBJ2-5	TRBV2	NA	TGTGCCAGCACCTTTAGCGGGAGTGGAGAGACCCAGTACTTC	CASTFSGSGETQYF
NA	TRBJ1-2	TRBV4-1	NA	TGCGCCAGCAGCCAAGCAGGGCGAACTAACTATGGCTACACCTTC	CASSQAGRTNYGYTF
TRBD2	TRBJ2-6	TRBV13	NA	TGTGCCACCCAAAAATCAGCGGGAGTGCCCGCGTACTCTGGGGCCAACGTCCTGACTTTC	CATQKSAGVPAYSGANVLTF
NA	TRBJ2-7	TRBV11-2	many	TGTGCCAGCAGCTTAGAGGGGGGGGCCTCCTACGAGCAGTACTTC	CASSLEGGASYEQYF
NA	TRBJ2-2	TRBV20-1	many	TGCAGTGCTAGAGATCGTATGGTTAGCGGTTACACCGGGGAGCTGTTTTTT	CSARDRMVSGYTGELFF
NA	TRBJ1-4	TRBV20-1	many	TGCAGTGCTAGAGATCCCTCGAACCGACTAGAACTGTTTTTT	CSARDPSNRLELFF
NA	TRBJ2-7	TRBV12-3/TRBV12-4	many	TGTGCCAGCAGTTTTATCGGGCCCTACGGGGAGCAGTACTTC	CASSFIGPYGEQYF
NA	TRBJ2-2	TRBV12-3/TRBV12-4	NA	TGTGCCAGCAGTCCAGCTCTTACAGGGAGCACCGGGGAGCTGTTTTTT	CASSPALTGSTGELFF
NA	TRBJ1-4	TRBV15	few	TGTGCCACCAGCAGAGGGTGGGTCACAGAGGTGGGTGAAAAACTGTTTTTT	CATSRGWVTEVGEKLFF
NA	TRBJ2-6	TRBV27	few	TGTGCCAGTTCCCGCTCCTCGAACTCTGGGGCCAACGTCCTGACTTTC	CASSRSSNSGANVLTF
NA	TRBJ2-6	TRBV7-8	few	TGTGCCAGCAGCTCCATAGCCTCTGGGGCCAACGTCCTGACTTTC	CASSSIASGANVLTF
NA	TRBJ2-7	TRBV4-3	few	TGCGCCAGCAGCCTGTACGTAGGTTCACCCTACGAGCAGTACTTC	CASSLYVGSPYEQYF
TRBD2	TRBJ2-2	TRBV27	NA	TGTGCCAGCAGCCCAGAACCGGGACTAGCTACCGGGGAGCTGTTTTTT	CASSPEPGLATGELFF
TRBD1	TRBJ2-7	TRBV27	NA	TGTGCCAGCAGTTTTGGGACAGGGCAATACGAGCAGTACTTC	CASSFGTGQYEQYF
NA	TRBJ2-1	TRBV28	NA	TGTGCCACGGAGGGCCGGGCCTACAATGAGCAGTTCTTC	CATEGRAYNEQFF
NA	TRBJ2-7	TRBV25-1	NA	TGTGCCAGCAGTGTGAGCTCCTACGAGCAGTACTTC	CASSVSSYEQYF
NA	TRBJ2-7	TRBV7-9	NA	TGTGCCAGCAGCCTAATGGGGGAGACCTACGAGCAGTACTTC	CASSLMGETYEQYF
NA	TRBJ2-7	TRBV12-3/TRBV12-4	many	TGTGCCAGCAGTTTCGCCCACGAGCAGTACTTC	CASSFAHEQYF
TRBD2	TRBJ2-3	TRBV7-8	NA	TGTGCCAGCAGCCCTAACCCCCCTTGGCGGGAGCGATGGAATACGCAGTATTTT	CASSPNPPWRERWNTQYF
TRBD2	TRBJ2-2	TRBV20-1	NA	TGCAGTGCTAGAACCAGCGGGAATGCCGGGGAGCTGTTTTTT	CSARTSGNAGELFF
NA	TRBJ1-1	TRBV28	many	TGTGCCAGCAGTTGGGCGACGACTGAAGCTTTCTTT	CASSWATTEAFF
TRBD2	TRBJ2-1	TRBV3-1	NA	TGTGCCAGCAGCCAGGGAACGGGGGGGAATGAGCAGTTCTTC	CASSQGTGGNEQFF
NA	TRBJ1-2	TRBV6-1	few	TGTGCCAGCAGGACCGAGGGAGGGATCCGCTACACCTTC	CASRTEGGIRYTF
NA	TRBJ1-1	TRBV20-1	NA	TGCAGTGCTAGAGCAGCGGGTTTCACTGAAGCTTTCTTT	CSARAAGFTEAFF
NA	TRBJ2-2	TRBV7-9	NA	TGTGCCAGCAGCTTAACGGTGGACTATTACACCGGGGAGCTGTTTTTT	CASSLTVDYYTGELFF
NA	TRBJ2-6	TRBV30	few	TGTGCCTGGAAACACGACTCTGGGGCCAACGTCCTGACTTTC	CAWKHDSGANVLTF
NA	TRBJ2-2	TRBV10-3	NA	TGTGCCATCAGTGAGTCAGTGACATCGAACACCGGGGAGCTGTTTTTT	CAISESVTSNTGELFF
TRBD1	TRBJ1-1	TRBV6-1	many	TGTGCCAGCAGTGCGCAGACAGGGTACACTGAAGCTTTCTTT	CASSAQTGYTEAFF
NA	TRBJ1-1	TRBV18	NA	TGTGCCAGCTCACCACTAGGGAGGGGGGTGAACACTGAAGCTTTCTTT	CASSPLGRGVNTEAFF
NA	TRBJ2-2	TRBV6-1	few	TGTGCCAGCACCAGACAGAACACCGGGGAGCTGTTTTTT	CASTRQNTGELFF
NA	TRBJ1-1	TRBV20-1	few	TGCAGTGCCGTCTCGGTCACTGAAGCTTTCTTT	CSAVSVTEAFF
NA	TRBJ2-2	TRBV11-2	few	TGTGCCAGCAGCTTCAGGGGTGGAACGAGCGGGGAGCTGTTTTTT	CASSFRGGTSGELFF
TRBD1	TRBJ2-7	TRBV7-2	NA	TGTGCCAGCAGCTACCGACAGGGGGGCTACGAGCAGTACTTC	CASSYRQGGYEQYF
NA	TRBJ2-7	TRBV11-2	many	TGTGCCAGCACCCAAGTCCGGGGCCCAAAACCCTACGAGCAGTACTTC	CASTQVRGPKPYEQYF
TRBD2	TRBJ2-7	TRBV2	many	TGTGCCAGCAGTGAAGGCGGCGGGGGTTTGTACGAGCAGTACTTC	CASSEGGGGLYEQYF
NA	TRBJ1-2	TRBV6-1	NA	TGTGCCAGCTGTGAGGCCGGCGCGGGCTATGGCTACACCTTC	CASCEAGAGYGYTF
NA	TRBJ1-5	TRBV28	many	TGTGCCAGCAGTCCCAGACAGGCTGGTGATCAGCCCCAGCATTTT	CASSPRQAGDQPQHF